These 4 T cell receptor beta chains were sequenced from one sample in a study of T cell changes during pregnancy in multiple sclerosis. Data came from immunoSEQ multiplex PCR; TCRdb stores just in-frame clones and leaves some out. The table records around 130,000 clones, about 96% of them present only once. The material sequenced was peripheral blood, taken after pregnancy. These receptors were obtained from a female donor with multiple sclerosis, enrolled in a pregnancy study.

This clone was observed once. V usage is TRBV18 and J usage is TRBJ2-5, with a possible D match to TRBD2 (5 bases). V lost 6 bases and J 5 bases, leaving 10 bases between the germline ends. Germline V CDR1 and CDR2: KGHSH, LQKENI. The CDR3 has 12 amino acids. CDR3 coding DNA: TGTGCCAGCTCCAAAGGAGGCGAGACCCAGTACTTC. Protein: CASSKGGETQYF.

This clone was picked up one time. The V and J genes are TRBV2 and TRBJ2-2; a weak D match, TRBD1 (9 bases). CDR1 is SNHLY and CDR2 is FYNNEI in the germline V gene. The CDR3 has 20 amino acids. V shed 6 bases and J shed 3 bases, with 29 bases lying between them. CDR3 bases: TGTGCCAGCAGAAACAACAGGGGGCGAGGCGGGAGGAAGGACACCGGGGAGCTGTTTTTT. Translating it yields CASRNNRGRGGRKDTGELFF.

The chain employs TRBV19 and TRBJ2-4; possibly TRBD1 for D (5 bases). Looked up from germline, CDR1 is LNHDA and CDR2 is SQIVND (reference sequence). Deletions cut 6 bases from V and 4 bases from J, with 16 bases between. This CDR3 has 15 residues. The CDR3 nucleotides are TGTGCCAGTAGGGCTCAGGGTGGGTCAAAAAACATTCAGTACTTC. Translated, it gives CASRAQGGSKNIQYF. Complete variable domain (other parts from reference TRBV19 and TRBJ2-4): DGGITQSPKYLFRKEGQNVTLSCEQNLNHDAMYWYRQDPGQGLRLIYYSQIVNDFQKGDIAEGYSVSREKKESFPLTVTSAQKNPTAFYLCASRAQGGSKNIQYFGAGTRLSVL.

This sequence joins TRBV5-1 and TRBJ2-2, with D possibly being TRBD1 (6 bases). The CDR3 has 15 amino acids. The ends were cut back, 4 bases at V and 8 bases at J, with 18 bases in the middle. Germline loops: CDR1 SGHRS, CDR2 YFSETQ. CDR3 residues: CASSPPGQGQGELFF. CDR3 nucleotides: TGCGCCAGCAGCCCCCCGGGGCAGGGGCAGGGGGAGCTGTTTTTT.